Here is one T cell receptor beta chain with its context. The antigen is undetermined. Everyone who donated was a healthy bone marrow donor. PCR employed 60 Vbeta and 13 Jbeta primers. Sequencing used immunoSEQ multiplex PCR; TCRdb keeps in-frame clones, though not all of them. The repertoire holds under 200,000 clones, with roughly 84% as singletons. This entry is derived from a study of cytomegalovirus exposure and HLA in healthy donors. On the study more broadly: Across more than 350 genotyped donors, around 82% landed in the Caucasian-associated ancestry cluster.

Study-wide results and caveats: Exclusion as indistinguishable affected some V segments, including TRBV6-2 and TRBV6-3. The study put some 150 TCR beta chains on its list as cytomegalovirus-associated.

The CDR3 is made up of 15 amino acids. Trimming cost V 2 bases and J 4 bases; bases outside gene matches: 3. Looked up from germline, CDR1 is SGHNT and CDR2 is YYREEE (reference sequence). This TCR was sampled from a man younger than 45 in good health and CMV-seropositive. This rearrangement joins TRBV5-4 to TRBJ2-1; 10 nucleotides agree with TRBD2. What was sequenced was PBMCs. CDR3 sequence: CASSLAGGQYNEQFF. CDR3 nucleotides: TGTGCCAGCAGCTTAGCGGGAGGGCAGTACAATGAGCAGTTCTTC.